Listed below are T cell receptor beta chains from one sample, sequenced in a study of blood T cell repertoires in COVID-19. The protocol was immunoSEQ multiplex PCR, while the TCRdb copy is restricted to in-frame clones and leaves out a portion. The table records approximately 500,000 clones, 85% to 90% of them present only once. The specimen was peripheral blood. Every receptor here comes from a woman in her forties or fifties with COVID-19, enrolled during active disease. Both conserved end residues are part of each CDR3. Fields, in order: clone size, J gene, V gene, D gene, CDR3 protein, CDR3 DNA. A D gene is named only where the DNA matches it firmly. Rows give clone size only sometimes, using once, few, many, or a class for an expanded clone.

>.|TRBJ2-7|TRBV2|.
CASSVDRAYEQYF
TGTGCCAGCAGTGTGGACAGAGCTTACGAGCAGTACTTC
>once|TRBJ1-4|TRBV30|TRBD1
CAWSVGQSLGGDEKLFF
TGTGCCTGGAGTGTGGGACAGAGTTTGGGGGGAGATGAAAAACTGTTTTTT
>.|TRBJ1-5|TRBV27|TRBD1
CASSPSTQGNNQPQHF
TGTGCCAGCAGTCCGTCCACACAGGGGAACAATCAGCCCCAGCATTTT
>.|TRBJ2-3|TRBV19|.
CASSINILLSTDTQYF
TGTGCCAGTAGTATCAATATCCTACTTAGCACAGATACGCAGTATTTT
>.|TRBJ1-2|TRBV6-2/TRBV6-3|TRBD1
CASSPSDRGREDGYTF
TGTGCCAGCAGTCCGTCGGACAGGGGACGAGAAGATGGCTACACCTTC
>once|TRBJ2-1|TRBV28|.
CASSSQRLTGNEQFF
TGTGCCAGCAGTTCTCAGCGGTTGACTGGCAATGAGCAGTTCTTC
>.|TRBJ1-1|TRBV9|.
CASSLEGGWTEAFF
TGTGCCAGCAGCCTCGAAGGGGGATGGACTGAAGCTTTCTTT
>.|TRBJ2-3|TRBV27|TRBD1
CASSGQGYTDTQYF
TGTGCCAGCAGCGGACAGGGGTACACAGATACGCAGTATTTT
>.|TRBJ1-2|TRBV24-1|.
CATSADSFYGYTF
TGTGCCACCAGTGCAGACAGCTTCTATGGCTACACCTTC
>.|TRBJ2-3|TRBV12-5|.
CASGPGRTGGTDTQYF
TGTGCTAGTGGTCCCGGGAGAACAGGGGGCACAGATACGCAGTATTTT
>.|TRBJ2-7|TRBV19|TRBD1
CASSGTGDTYEQYF
TGTGCCAGTAGCGGGACAGGAGATACCTACGAGCAGTACTTC
>.|TRBJ2-1|TRBV2|TRBD2
CASSEGTSGSYNEQFF
TGTGCCAGCAGTGAAGGGACTAGCGGCTCCTACAATGAGCAGTTCTTC
>.|TRBJ2-7|TRBV13|.
CASSLQGRSEQYF
TGTGCCAGCAGCTTGCAGGGTAGGAGCGAGCAGTACTTC
>few|TRBJ2-7|TRBV18|.
CASSHTDRIYEQYF
TGTGCCAGCTCACACACAGACAGGATCTACGAGCAGTACTTC
>.|TRBJ2-1|TRBV28|.
CASSPWGESYNEQFF
TGTGCCAGCAGTCCGTGGGGAGAGTCTTACAATGAGCAGTTCTTC
>.|TRBJ1-3|TRBV29-1|.
CSVEQEDGNTIYF
TGCAGCGTTGAACAGGAGGATGGAAACACCATATATTTT
>many|TRBJ1-2|TRBV11-3|TRBD1
CASSPNPGGAYNGYTF
TGTGCCAGCAGCCCAAACCCAGGGGGCGCTTATAATGGCTACACCTTC
>.|TRBJ2-6|TRBV19|.
CASSIWRVGANVLTF
TGTGCCAGTAGTATATGGAGGGTTGGGGCCAACGTCCTGACTTTC
>many|TRBJ1-2|TRBV9|TRBD1
CASSAQGSGGYGYTF
TGTGCCAGCAGCGCACAGGGGTCGGGTGGCTATGGCTACACCTTC
>.|TRBJ1-3|TRBV15|TRBD1
CATSAGQAHSGNTIYF
TGTGCCACCAGCGCGGGACAGGCCCACTCTGGAAACACCATATATTTT
>.|TRBJ2-1|TRBV19|TRBD1
CASRGTGKAYNEQFF
TGTGCCAGTAGGGGGACAGGGAAGGCGTACAATGAGCAGTTCTTC
>.|TRBJ2-7|TRBV30|.
CAWSVEGNEQYF
TGTGCCTGGAGTGTCGAGGGAAACGAGCAGTACTTC
>.|TRBJ1-1|TRBV12-5|TRBD1
CASGLVGQVPGEAFF
TGTGCTAGTGGTTTGGTGGGACAGGTCCCTGGGGAAGCTTTCTTT
>.|TRBJ2-5|TRBV5-1|TRBD2
CASSLVVAGGGETQYF
TGCGCCAGCAGCTTGGTAGTAGCGGGGGGCGGAGAGACCCAGTACTTC
>.|TRBJ2-1|TRBV7-3|.
CASSSVSGIPGNEQFF
TGTGCCAGCAGCTCAGTGTCGGGGATTCCGGGCAATGAGCAGTTCTTC
>.|TRBJ1-2|TRBV5-4|TRBD1
CASSYDRAIMFNYGYTF
TGTGCCAGCAGCTATGACAGGGCGATTATGTTTAACTATGGCTACACCTTC
>.|TRBJ2-3|TRBV3-1/TRBV3-2|TRBD2
CASSQNGGAPDTQYF
TGTGCCAGCAGCCAAAACGGGGGGGCCCCCGATACGCAGTATTTT
>.|TRBJ1-5|TRBV5-6|.
CASSLGTESNQPQHF
TGTGCCAGCAGCTTGGGGACAGAGTCCAATCAGCCCCAGCATTTT
>once|TRBJ1-1|TRBV6-5|.
CASSYSRTAEAFF
TGTGCCAGCAGTTACTCAAGGACAGCTGAAGCTTTCTTT
>.|TRBJ2-2|TRBV7-9|TRBD1
CASSSGQDNTGELFF
TGTGCCAGCAGCTCGGGACAGGATAACACCGGGGAGCTGTTTTTT
>.|TRBJ2-1|TRBV3-1/TRBV3-2|.
CASSQVGIYEQFF
TGTGCCAGCAGCCAAGTTGGCATCTATGAGCAGTTCTTC
>.|TRBJ1-3|TRBV27|TRBD1
CASSYPGQGDTIYF
TGTGCCAGCAGTTATCCGGGACAGGGCGACACCATATATTTT
>.|TRBJ2-5|TRBV30|.
CAWSVNSFQETQYF
TGTGCCTGGAGTGTCAACAGTTTCCAAGAGACCCAGTACTTC
>.|TRBJ1-2|TRBV9|.
CASSVRPNYGYTF
TGTGCCAGCAGCGTCCGTCCTAACTATGGCTACACCTTC
>.|TRBJ1-2|TRBV28|.
CASTEQVRDYGYTF
TGTGCCAGCACTGAACAGGTTAGGGACTATGGCTACACCTTC
>once|TRBJ2-3|TRBV4-1|TRBD2
CASTGRAGTLGEDTQYF
TGCGCCAGCACAGGGAGGGCGGGGACCTTAGGAGAGGATACGCAGTATTTT
>.|TRBJ1-4|TRBV7-9|.
CAIPGGEEKLFF
TGTGCCATCCCCGGGGGGGAAGAAAAACTGTTTTTT
>.|TRBJ2-3|TRBV6-5|.
CASSYGGRSDTQYF
TGTGCCAGCAGTTACGGGGGCCGTTCGGATACGCAGTATTTT
>.|TRBJ2-6|TRBV9|.
CASSVWAGRGANVLTF
TGTGCCAGCAGCGTATGGGCCGGAAGGGGGGCCAACGTCCTGACTTTC
>.|TRBJ1-1|TRBV6-5|.
CASLVGVLRNTEAFF
TGTGCCAGCTTGGTGGGAGTTTTACGGAACACTGAAGCTTTCTTT
>.|TRBJ2-1|TRBV19|.
CASSPRGYNEQFF
TGTGCCAGTAGTCCCAGGGGCTACAATGAGCAGTTCTTC
>.|TRBJ2-1|TRBV2|.
CASSVRRGLPYNEQFF
TGTGCCAGCAGTGTTCGGCGGGGGCTACCTTACAATGAGCAGTTCTTC
>.|TRBJ1-2|TRBV5-1|.
CASSNRVDYGYTF
TGCGCCAGCAGCAACAGGGTGGACTATGGCTACACCTTC
>.|TRBJ1-2|TRBV5-1|TRBD1
CASSEGDSLAGYTF
TGCGCCAGCAGCGAAGGGGACAGCCTGGCGGGCTACACCTTC